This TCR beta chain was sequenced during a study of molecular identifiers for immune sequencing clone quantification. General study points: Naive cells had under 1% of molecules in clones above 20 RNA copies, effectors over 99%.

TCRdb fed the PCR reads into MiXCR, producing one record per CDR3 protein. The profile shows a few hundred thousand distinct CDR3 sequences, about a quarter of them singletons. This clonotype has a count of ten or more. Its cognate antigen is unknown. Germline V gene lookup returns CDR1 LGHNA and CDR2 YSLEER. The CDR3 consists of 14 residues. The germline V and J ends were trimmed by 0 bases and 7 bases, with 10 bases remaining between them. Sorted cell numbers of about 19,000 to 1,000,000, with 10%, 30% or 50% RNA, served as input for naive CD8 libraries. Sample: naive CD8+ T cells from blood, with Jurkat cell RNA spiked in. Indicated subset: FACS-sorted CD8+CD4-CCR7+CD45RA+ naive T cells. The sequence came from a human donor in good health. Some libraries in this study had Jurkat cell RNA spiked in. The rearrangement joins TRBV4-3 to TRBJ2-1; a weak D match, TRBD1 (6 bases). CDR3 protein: CASSQDSTGNEQFF. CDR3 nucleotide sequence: TGCGCCAGCAGCCAAGACTCCACAGGGAATGAGCAGTTCTTC.